The present entry profiles one T cell receptor (beta chain) with its context. Its antigen is undetermined. The data derive from a study of blood T cells in healthy people across ages. Germline V lookup: CDR1 SGDLS, CDR2 YYNGEE. The CDR3 consists of 15 residues. J was trimmed by 2 bases and V by 0 bases; bases with no gene match: 4. The authors ran a second PCR of roughly 6 to 11 cycles using a sample-barcoded 5' primer and a J-beta primer mix. TCRdb reprocessed the 5' RACE reads via MiXCR and lists one record per CDR3 protein. The profile shows about 1.4 million distinct CDR3 sequences, approximately 59% of them singletons. Study-level points and caveats: Fewer expanded clones and more diversity marked long-lived versus aged donors.

V and J are TRBV9 and TRBJ2-7, with 8 nucleotides matching TRBD2. The sequenced material came from blood. This clonotype was obtained from a man aged 18 to 30 in good health. CDR3 loop: CASSVGGGLTYEQYF. DNA of the CDR3: TGTGCCAGCAGCGTAGGCGGGGGGCTTACCTACGAGCAGTACTTC. Combining the CDR3 with reference TRBV9 and TRBJ2-7 gives the whole variable domain DSGVTQTPKHLITATGQRVTLRCSPRSGDLSVYWYQQSLDQGLQFLIQYYNGEERAKGNILERFSAQQFPDLHSELNLSSLELGDSALYFCASSVGGGLTYEQYFGPGTRLTVT.